This TCR beta chain emerged from a study of Graves' ophthalmopathy and Graves' hyperthyroidism. Study overall: Stable hyperthyroidism referred to disease that showed no ophthalmopathy within 18 months of follow-up.

Germline V gene data show CDR1 as DFQATT and CDR2 as SNEGSKA (reference sequence). This CDR3 spans 13 amino acids. V was pared by 5 bases and J by 5 bases, with 9 bases of the junction left unmatched. From RNA, the CDR3 regions of TCR beta chains were amplified and sequenced. The authors performed first-round RT-PCR with HTBI primers and then a second-round multiplex PCR. From the multiplex PCR reads, TCRdb called clonotypes with MiXCR, one entry per CDR3 protein. The data show 1 million to 1.3 million distinct CDR3 sequences, about 35% seen once. The study's findings and limits: Its predictions of ophthalmopathy progression gave the model 70.59% sensitivity and roughly 72% specificity. Also, most clonotypes expanded in the thyroid above 0.001 frequency appeared in blood.

Ages of hyperthyroidism patients ran from 18 to 65, and their diagnoses were new, under 2 months' duration. Turning to this clonotype: Its antigen is not identified.

This clonotype was obtained from an adult man with Graves' hyperthyroidism. Input material: peripheral blood or thyroid tissue (not recorded which). The chain joins TRBV20-1 to TRBJ2-7; 7 nucleotides match TRBD1. The CDR3 here is CSAWDSNLDEQYF. Written as DNA, the CDR3 is TGCAGTGCTTGGGACAGTAACCTTGACGAGCAGTACTTC.